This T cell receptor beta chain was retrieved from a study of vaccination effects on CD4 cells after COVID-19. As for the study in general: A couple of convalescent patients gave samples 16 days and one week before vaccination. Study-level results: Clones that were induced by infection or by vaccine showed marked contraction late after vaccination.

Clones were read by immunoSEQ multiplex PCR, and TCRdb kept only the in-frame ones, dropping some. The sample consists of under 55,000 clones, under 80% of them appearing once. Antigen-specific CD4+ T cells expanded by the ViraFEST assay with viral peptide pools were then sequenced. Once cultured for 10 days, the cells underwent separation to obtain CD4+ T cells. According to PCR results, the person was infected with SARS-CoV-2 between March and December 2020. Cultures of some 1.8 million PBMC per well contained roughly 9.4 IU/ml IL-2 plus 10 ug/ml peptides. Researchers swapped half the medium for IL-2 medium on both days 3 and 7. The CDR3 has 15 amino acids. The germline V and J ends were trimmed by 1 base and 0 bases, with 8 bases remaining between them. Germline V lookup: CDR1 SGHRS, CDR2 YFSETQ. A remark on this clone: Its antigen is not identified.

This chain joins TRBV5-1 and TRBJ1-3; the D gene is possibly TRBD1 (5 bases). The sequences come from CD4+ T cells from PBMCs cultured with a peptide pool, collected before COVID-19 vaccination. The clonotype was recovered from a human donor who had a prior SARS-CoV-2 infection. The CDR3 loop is CASSLWGSSGNTIYF. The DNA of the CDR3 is TGCGCCAGCAGCTTGTGGGGCAGCTCTGGAAACACCATATATTTT.